Given below is one T cell receptor (beta chain) in context. The data were taken from a study of shared clonotypes between healthy human individuals. V lost 3 bases and J lost 3, with 9 bases in between. Germline CDR1 MDHEN, CDR2 SYDVKM. This CDR3 has 14 residues. Samples underwent the assay at deep level. The assay was immunoSEQ multiplex PCR, and TCRdb's table has in-frame clones only and misses some. This table holds under 650,000 clones, about 96% found once. Sequenced input: naive CD4+ T cells sorted from blood. The sample's subset: CD45RA+ positively selected. The V call is TRBV28, the J call TRBJ2-1; no clear D gene. The sequence was collected from a woman under 40 in good health. CDR3 in amino acids: CASSLIRDYNEQFF. In DNA, the CDR3 is TGTGCCAGCAGTTTGATTCGAGACTACAATGAGCAGTTCTTC.